This TCR beta chain is from a study of shared clonotypes between healthy human individuals. Overall study context: The study used three CD4 naive, three CD4 memory, two CD8 naive and one CD8 memory plate per donor. Study-wide results and caveats: Several donors shared about 5% of their naive CD4 clonotypes.

Produced via immunoSEQ multiplex PCR; TCRdb's table is partial and in-frame only. This repertoire shows approximately 2.3 million clones, 93% found once; its top ten account for 0.39%. This clone has more than one count but fewer than ten. The antigen is not known. The sequence came from a man aged 18 to 29 in good health. Some clones in this sample may be carry-over from other donors' samples. The specimen sequenced was naive CD4+ T cells from PBMCs. Stated subset: CD45RA+ positively selected.

CDR3 sequence reads: CASSAHVADTSRKAYGYTF. The CDR3 nucleotides are TGTGCCAGCAGCGCCCACGTGGCGGACACTTCCCGAAAGGCCTATGGCTACACCTTC. The V call is TRBV9, the J call TRBJ1-2; a weak D match, TRBD1 (5 bases). The V and J ends lost 3 bases and 4 bases respectively, with 28 bases between them. The germline CDR1 and CDR2 sequences are SGDLS and YYNGEE. This CDR3 is built from 19 residues.